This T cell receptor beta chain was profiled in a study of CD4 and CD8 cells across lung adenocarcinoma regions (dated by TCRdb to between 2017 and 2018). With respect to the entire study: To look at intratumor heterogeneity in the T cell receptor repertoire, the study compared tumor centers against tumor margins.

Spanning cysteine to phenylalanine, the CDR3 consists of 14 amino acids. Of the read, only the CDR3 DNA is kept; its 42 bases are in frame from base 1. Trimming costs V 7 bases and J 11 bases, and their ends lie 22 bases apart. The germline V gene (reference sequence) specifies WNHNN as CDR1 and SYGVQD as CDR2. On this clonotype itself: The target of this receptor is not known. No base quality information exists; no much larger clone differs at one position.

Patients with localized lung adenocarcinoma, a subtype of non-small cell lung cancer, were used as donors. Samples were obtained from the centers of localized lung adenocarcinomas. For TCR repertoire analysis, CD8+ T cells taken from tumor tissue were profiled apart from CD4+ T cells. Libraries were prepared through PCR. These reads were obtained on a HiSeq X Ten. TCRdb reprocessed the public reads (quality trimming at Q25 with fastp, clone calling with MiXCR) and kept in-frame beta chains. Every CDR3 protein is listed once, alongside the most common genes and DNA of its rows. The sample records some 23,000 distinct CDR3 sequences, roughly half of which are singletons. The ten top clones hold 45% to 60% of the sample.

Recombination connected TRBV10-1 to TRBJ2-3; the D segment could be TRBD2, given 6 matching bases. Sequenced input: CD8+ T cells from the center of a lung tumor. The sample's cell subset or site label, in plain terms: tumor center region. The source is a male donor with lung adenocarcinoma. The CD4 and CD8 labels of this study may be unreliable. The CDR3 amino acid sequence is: CASTGLLAKNLQYF. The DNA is TGCGCCAGCACGGGGCTGCTAGCGAAAAACTTGCAGTATTTT.